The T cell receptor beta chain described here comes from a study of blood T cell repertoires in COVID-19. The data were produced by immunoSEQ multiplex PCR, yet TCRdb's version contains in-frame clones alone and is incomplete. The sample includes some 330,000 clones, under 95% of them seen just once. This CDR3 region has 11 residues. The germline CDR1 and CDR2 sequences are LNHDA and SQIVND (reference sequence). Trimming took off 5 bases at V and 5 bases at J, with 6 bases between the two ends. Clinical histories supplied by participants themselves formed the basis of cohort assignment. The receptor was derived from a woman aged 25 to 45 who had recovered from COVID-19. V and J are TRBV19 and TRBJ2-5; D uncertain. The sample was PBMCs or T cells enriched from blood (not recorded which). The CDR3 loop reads CASSSRETQYF. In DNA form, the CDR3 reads TGTGCCAGTAGTTCCCGGGAGACCCAGTACTTC. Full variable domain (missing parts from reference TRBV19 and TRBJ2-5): DGGITQSPKYLFRKEGQNVTLSCEQNLNHDAMYWYRQDPGQGLRLIYYSQIVNDFQKGDIAEGYSVSREKKESFPLTVTSAQKNPTAFYLCASSSRETQYFGPGTRLLVL.